A single sample is the source of the 23 T cell receptor beta chains below, sequenced in a study of CD8+ T cells in alopecia areata. Noted treatment: oral pan-JAK inhibitor, 5-10 mg twice daily. It was cDNA, reverse transcribed from extracted RNA, that served as the sequencing template. Assay used: immunoSEQ multiplex PCR; TCRdb lists only in-frame clones, some missing. The data show 150,000 to 200,000 clones, 60% to 70% seen once. Sequenced here: CD4+ T cells sorted from blood, sampled at week 4, from a patient treated with tofacitinib. The origin of the receptors is a human donor with alopecia areata.

The chain recombines TRBV9 with TRBJ2-7; D possibly uses TRBD1 or TRBD2 (5 bases each). V was pared by 0 bases and J by 2 bases, with 9 bases between. The CDR3 loop spans 14 amino acids. From germline, CDR1 is SGDLS and CDR2 YYNGEE. The CDR3 nucleotides are TGTGCCAGCAGCGTAGATCGGGGCCCCTACGAGCAGTACTTC. This encodes CASSVDRGPYEQYF.

J is TRBJ2-3 and V is TRBV7-2; TRBD2 matches at 12 bases. V shed 2 bases, J shed 1 base, and the junction held 1 base outside the gene matches. The CDR3 is made up of 16 amino acids. Germline CDR1 SGHTA, CDR2 FQGNSA. CDR3 coding DNA: TGTGCCAGCAGCTTAAGGACTAGCGGGGGCACAGATACGCAGTATTTT. This gives the protein CASSLRTSGGTDTQYF.

The CDR3 DNA sequence: TGTGCCTGGCAGACAGGGGGCGGCTATGGCTACACCTTC. Protein product: CAWQTGGGYGYTF. The rearrangement joins TRBV30 to TRBJ1-2, with 10 bases matching TRBD1. V was clipped by 5 bases and J by 4 bases; unmatched bases: 4. The CDR3 loop spans 13 amino acids. Germline V gene lookup returns CDR1 GTSNPN and CDR2 SVGIG (reference sequence).

This clone was seen only a few times. The chain recombines TRBV5-1 with TRBJ2-1; TRBD1 aligns across 7 bases. Germline V CDR1 and CDR2: SGHRS, YFSETQ. V shed 0 bases and J 5 bases; nucleotides not matched to a gene: 8. The CDR3 is 16 residues long. As DNA, the CDR3 is TGCGCCAGCAGCTTGGGTGACAGGGTCCTCCACAATGAGCAGTTCTTC. Translation: CASSLGDRVLHNEQFF. Based on the CDR3 plus reference TRBV5-1 and TRBJ2-1, the full variable domain is KAGVTQTPRYLIKTRGQQVTLSCSPISGHRSVSWYQQTPGQGLQFLFEYFSETQRNKGNFPGRFSGRQFSNSRSEMNVSTLELGDSALYLCASSLGDRVLHNEQFFGPGTRLTVL.

This clone was detected once. The chain links TRBV30 to TRBJ2-7, with TRBD1 as a possible D gene (6 bases). The CDR3 is made up of 15 amino acids. The V end lost 3 bases, the J end lost 0 bases, and 15 bases lay between the germline ends. Germline V gene data show CDR1 as GTSNPN and CDR2 as SVGIG (reference sequence). The CDR3 loop is CAWRGDIVRSYEQYF. The DNA of the CDR3 is TGTGCCTGGAGGGGGGACATCGTCCGCTCCTACGAGCAGTACTTC.

V usage is TRBV29-1 and J usage is TRBJ2-4; possibly TRBD1 for D (5 bases). The CDR3 is 12 residues long. Germline V gene data show CDR1 as SQVTM and CDR2 as ANQGSEA. Trimming took off 8 bases at V and 2 bases at J, with 10 bases between the two ends. This CDR3 reads CSFSGTKNIQYF. CDR3 DNA: TGCAGCTTCTCAGGGACCAAAAACATTCAGTACTTC. The whole variable domain, remainder taken from reference TRBV29-1 and TRBJ2-4, is SAVISQKPSRDICQRGTSLTIQCQVDSQVTMMFWYRQQPGQSLTLIATANQGSEATYESGFVIDKFPISRPNLTFSTLTVSNMSPEDSSIYLCSFSGTKNIQYFGAGTRLSVL.

J is TRBJ2-3 and V is TRBV5-1; TRBD2 is a possible D gene (6 bases). Per the germline V gene, CDR1 is SGHRS and CDR2 is YFSETQ. The length of the CDR3 is 14 residues. The ends were cut back, 4 bases at V and 0 bases at J, with 9 bases in the middle. For the CDR3, the DNA is TGCGCCAGCAGCCGCGGGGAAAGCACAGATACGCAGTATTTT. Protein product: CASSRGESTDTQYF.

This clone was seen a few times. The chain combines TRBV30 with TRBJ1-2; unclear D gene. Trimming pared 0 bases from V and 6 bases from J, leaving 11 bases between. The CDR3 totals 13 residues. Germline CDR1 is GTSNPN and CDR2 is SVGIG (reference sequence). DNA of the CDR3: TGTGCCTGGAGTGTAACCGGTAGGGATGGCTACACCTTC. Translated, it gives CAWSVTGRDGYTF.

The CDR3 DNA sequence: TGTGCTAGAAGGACAGGCACGAACACTGAAGCTTTCTTT. Its protein is CARRTGTNTEAFF. The chain has TRBV30 and TRBJ1-1, with 7 bases identical to TRBD1. The CDR3 is 13 amino acids. The germline gives CDR1 GTSNPN, CDR2 SVGIG (reference sequence).

The rearrangement links TRBV4-2 to TRBJ2-3, with D unresolved. Trimming stripped 0 bases from V and 1 base from J, with 11 bases between. Germline assignment: CDR1 LGHNA and CDR2 YNFKEQ. CDR3 length equals 16 residues. The CDR3 DNA reads as TGTGCCAGCAGCCAAGATGCGTCCAGCGGCACAGATACGCAGTATTTT. Its protein is CASSQDASSGTDTQYF.

V and J are TRBV6-1 and TRBJ1-2; D is ambiguous. This CDR3 has 14 residues. V dropped 3 bases and J dropped 2 bases, with 10 bases sitting between them. From germline, CDR1 is MNHNS and CDR2 SASEGT. The CDR3 coding sequence is TGTGCCAGCAGTGATACCGGAATCAACTATGGCTACACCTTC. Its protein is CASSDTGINYGYTF.

The chain is built from TRBV11-2 and TRBJ2-1; a weak D match, TRBD2 (6 bases). V was shortened by 4 bases and J by 7 bases, with 20 bases between the two germline ends. This CDR3 is 16 amino acids long. Germline CDR1 SGHAT, CDR2 FQNNGV. CDR3 loop: CASSSRGGQLENEQFF. CDR3 in DNA: TGTGCCAGCAGCTCGCGGGGCGGTCAGTTGGAGAATGAGCAGTTCTTC.

This chain links TRBV25-1 with TRBJ2-2, with D maybe TRBD2 (5 bases). Looked up from germline, CDR1 is MGHDK and CDR2 is SYGVNS. The CDR3 is made up of 14 amino acids. The V gene lost 3 bases and the J gene lost 4 bases, with 9 bases spanning the gap. The CDR3 sequence: CASSEIGGTGELFF. The CDR3 DNA sequence: TGTGCCAGCAGTGAGATAGGAGGCACCGGGGAGCTGTTTTTT.

This clone showed up just a few times. The chain has TRBV4-2 and TRBJ2-1, with a weak D call TRBD2 (5 bases). Germline V lookup: CDR1 LGHNA, CDR2 YNFKEQ. V dropped 0 bases and J dropped 9 bases, with 15 bases sitting between them. The CDR3 extends over 15 amino acids. The CDR3 loop reads CASSQESLARGEQFF. CDR3 nucleotides: TGTGCCAGCAGCCAAGAAAGCTTAGCTCGGGGTGAGCAGTTCTTC.

The table lists this clone with a few counts. The J gene is TRBJ2-6, the V gene TRBV14; 10 bases agree with TRBD1. J lost 2 bases, V lost 5 bases, and 3 bases had no gene match. This CDR3 spans 16 amino acids. Germline loops: CDR1 SGHDN, CDR2 FVKESK. The CDR3 coding sequence is TGTGCCAGCAGCGTGACAGGGGGCGCTGGGGCCAACGTCCTGACTTTC. Its protein product is CASSVTGGAGANVLTF.

This clone was seen a single time. V usage is TRBV4-3 and J usage is TRBJ2-1; weak D call: TRBD2 (5 bases). Trimming removed 4 bases at V and 2 bases at J, with 15 bases between. The germline V gene has CDR1 LGHNA and CDR2 YSLEER. CDR3 length: 16 amino acids. The DNA for the CDR3 is TGCGCCAGCAGCCCATACCCGGGAACGACCTACAATGAGCAGTTCTTC. This sequence encodes CASSPYPGTTYNEQFF.

In its sample, this clone was seen once. The chain recombines TRBV2 with TRBJ2-7; D unresolved. Germline assignment: CDR1 SNHLY and CDR2 FYNNEI. The CDR3 runs to 11 residues. V was trimmed by 8 bases and J by 4 bases, leaving 9 bases between them. CDR3 sequence (DNA): TGTGCCAGCGGTACTTTTTACGAGCAGTACTTC. Encoded protein: CASGTFYEQYF.

The chain combines TRBV6-1 with TRBJ2-7; D is undetermined. V gave up 2 bases and J gave up 6 bases, with 5 bases separating them. Germline V CDR1 and CDR2: MNHNS, SASEGT. The CDR3 is made up of 11 amino acids. DNA of the CDR3: TGTGCCAGCAGTGAACTCGTCGAGCAGTACTTC. It yields the protein CASSELVEQYF.

V gene TRBV6-5 combines with J gene TRBJ1-2, with D possibly being TRBD1 (5 bases). CDR3 length: 15 residues. Germline CDR1 reads MNHEY; CDR2 reads SVGAGI. V lost 5 bases and J 4 bases, leaving 17 bases between the germline ends. CDR3 nucleotides: TGTGCCAGCAGTGCCGGGATCGCCGGGGGCTATGGCTACACCTTC. This codes for CASSAGIAGGYGYTF.

This clone was counted a few times. The chain joins TRBV7-9 to TRBJ1-4, with D uncertain. CDR1 is SEHNR, CDR2 FQNEAQ, per germline (reference sequence). V lost 3 bases, J lost 0 bases, and 11 bases lay in between. This CDR3 is built from 16 residues. CDR3 residues: CASSFRTVSTNEKLFF. The CDR3, as DNA: TGTGCCAGCAGCTTCCGGACGGTTTCAACTAATGAAAAACTGTTTTTT.

V gene TRBV27 combines with J gene TRBJ1-5; possible D gene TRBD1, 6 bases. The CDR3 is 16 residues long. V was cut by 1 base and J by 4 bases, with 14 bases left in between. Germline V gene data show CDR1 as MNHEY and CDR2 as SMNVEV (reference sequence). The CDR3 nucleotides are TGTGCCAGCAGTTTATGGGCCAGGACAGATAATCAGCCCCAGCATTTT. Amino acids: CASSLWARTDNQPQHF.

The J gene is TRBJ2-7, the V gene TRBV29-1; TRBD1 matches 11 bases. With V trimmed by 0 bases and J by 2 bases, 12 bases remained unmatched. The CDR3 runs 18 residues. Germline V gives CDR1 SQVTM, CDR2 ANQGSEA. The CDR3 DNA reads TGCAGCGTTGAAGATTTCATCCCCGCGGACAGGGGGCCCTACGAGCAGTACTTC. As protein: CSVEDFIPADRGPYEQYF.

The V call is TRBV6-1, the J call TRBJ2-1; D assignment may be TRBD1 or TRBD2 (5 bases each). Germline V gene data show CDR1 as MNHNS and CDR2 as SASEGT. Trimming took off 4 bases at V and 6 bases at J, with 16 bases between the two ends. The CDR3 contains 15 residues. CDR3 protein: CASSVLAGTLNEQFF. The CDR3 DNA is TGTGCCAGCAGTGTTTTAGCCGGGACCCTCAATGAGCAGTTCTTC.